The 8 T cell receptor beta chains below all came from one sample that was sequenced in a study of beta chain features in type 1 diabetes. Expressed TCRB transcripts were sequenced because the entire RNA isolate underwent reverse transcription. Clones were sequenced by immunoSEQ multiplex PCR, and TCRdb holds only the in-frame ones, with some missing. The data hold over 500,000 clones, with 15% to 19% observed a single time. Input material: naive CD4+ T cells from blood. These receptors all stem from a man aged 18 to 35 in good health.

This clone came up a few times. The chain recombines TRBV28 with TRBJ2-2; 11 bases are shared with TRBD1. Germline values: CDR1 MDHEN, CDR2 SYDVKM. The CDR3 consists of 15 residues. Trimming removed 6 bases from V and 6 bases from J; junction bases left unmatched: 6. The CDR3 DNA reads TGTGCCAGCAGCACCCCGGGACAGGGGGCCGGGGAGCTGTTTTTT. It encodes CASSTPGQGAGELFF.

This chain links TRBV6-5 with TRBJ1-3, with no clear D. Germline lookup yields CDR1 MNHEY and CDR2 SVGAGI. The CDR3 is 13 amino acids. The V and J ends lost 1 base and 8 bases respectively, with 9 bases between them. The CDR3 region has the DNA TGTGCCAGCAGTTACTTGCGACGCGACACCATATATTTT. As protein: CASSYLRRDTIYF.

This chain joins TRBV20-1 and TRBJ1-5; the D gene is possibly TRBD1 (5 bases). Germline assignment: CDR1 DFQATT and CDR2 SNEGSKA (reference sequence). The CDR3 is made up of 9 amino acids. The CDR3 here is CSGGQPQHF. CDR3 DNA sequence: TGCAGCGGGGGTCAGCCCCAGCATTTT.

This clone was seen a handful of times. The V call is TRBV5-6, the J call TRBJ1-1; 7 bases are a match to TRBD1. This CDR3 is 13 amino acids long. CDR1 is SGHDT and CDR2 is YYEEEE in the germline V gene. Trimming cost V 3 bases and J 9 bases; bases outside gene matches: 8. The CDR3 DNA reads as TGTGCCAGCAGCTGGGAGGTGGGACAGAAAGCTTTCTTT. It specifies CASSWEVGQKAFF.

In DNA, the CDR3 is TGTGCCACCAGCAGAGACCTGGCAATTCCAGGGTTTTCCGACTCCTACGAGCAGTACTTC. Translated: CATSRDLAIPGFSDSYEQYF. This chain uses TRBV15 with TRBJ2-7, with a tentative D call TRBD1 (5 bases). CDR1 and CDR2 (germline): LNHNV, YYDKDF (reference sequence). Trimming stripped 0 bases from V and 0 bases from J, with 24 bases between. CDR3 length equals 20 residues.

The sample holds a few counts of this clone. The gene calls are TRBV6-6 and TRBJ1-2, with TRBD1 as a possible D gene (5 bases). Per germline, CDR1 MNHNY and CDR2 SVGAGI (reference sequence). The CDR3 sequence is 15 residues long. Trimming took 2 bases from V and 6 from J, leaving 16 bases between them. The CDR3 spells CASSYPEGRRNGYTF. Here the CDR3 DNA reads TGTGCCAGCAGTTACCCCGAGGGACGGAGGAATGGCTACACCTTC.

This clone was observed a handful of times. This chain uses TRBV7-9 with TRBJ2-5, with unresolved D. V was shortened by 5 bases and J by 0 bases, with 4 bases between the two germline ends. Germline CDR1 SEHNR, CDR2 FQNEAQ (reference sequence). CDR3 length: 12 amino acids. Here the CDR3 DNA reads TGTGCCAGCAGCACCTACCAAGAGACCCAGTACTTC. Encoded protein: CASSTYQETQYF.

The DNA for the CDR3 is TGTGCCAGCAGCTTGGGGAGGGAGCTCGATGGCTACACCTTC. Translated: CASSLGRELDGYTF. The chain uses TRBV5-4 and TRBJ1-2; D is uncertain. Germline assignment: CDR1 SGHNT and CDR2 YYREEE (reference sequence). V lost 0 bases and J 6 bases, leaving 12 bases between the germline ends. The CDR3 has 14 residues.